This passage covers 20 T cell receptor beta chains from one sample sequenced in a study of blood T cell repertoires in COVID-19. Profiled with immunoSEQ multiplex PCR; TCRdb holds only in-frame clones, not every one. The sample consists of roughly 90,000 clones, about 77% of them appearing once. The sample was peripheral blood. The origin of the receptors is a human donor in a cohort sampled during active COVID-19.

This clone came up a few times. J is TRBJ2-5 and V is TRBV5-1; 10 nucleotides agree with TRBD2. V gave up 0 bases and J gave up 3 bases; unmatched junction bases: 5. Germline assignment: CDR1 SGHRS and CDR2 YFSETQ. The CDR3 runs to 16 residues. The CDR3 here is CASSLVLAGDKETQYF. The CDR3 coding sequence is TGCGCCAGCAGCTTGGTGCTAGCGGGAGATAAAGAGACCCAGTACTTC.

This clone was counted only a few times. V is TRBV28 and J is TRBJ1-3; TRBD1 might be the D (6 bases). This CDR3 region has 18 residues. Trimming took off 2 bases at V and 3 bases at J, with 20 bases between the two ends. Per the germline V gene, CDR1 is MDHEN and CDR2 is SYDVKM. The CDR3 nucleotides read TGTGCCAGCAGTTTAACAGGGTCAAACAAAGTCGATGGAAACACCATATATTTT. It encodes CASSLTGSNKVDGNTIYF. The variable domain in full, with the rest retrieved from reference TRBV28 and TRBJ1-3, is DVKVTQSSRYLVKRTGEKVFLECVQDMDHENMFWYRQDPGLGLRLIYFSYDVKMKEKGDIPEGYSVSREKKERFSLILESASTNQTSMYLCASSLTGSNKVDGNTIYFGEGSWLTVV.

The CDR3, as DNA: TGTGCCAGCAGCCCACAGGGCCTCTTTAACAATGAGCAGTTCTTC. It yields the protein CASSPQGLFNNEQFF. This sequence joins TRBV7-9 and TRBJ2-1; tentative D call: TRBD1 (6 bases). Germline loops: CDR1 SEHNR, CDR2 FQNEAQ (reference sequence). V lost 5 bases and J lost 5, with 16 bases in between. The CDR3 extends over 15 amino acids.

The rearrangement joins TRBV2 to TRBJ2-2; 10 bases map to TRBD2. This CDR3 is 16 amino acids long. Germline-derived CDR1 and CDR2 are SNHLY and FYNNEI. V dropped 6 bases and J dropped 5; count of bases not matched to a gene: 9. The CDR3 sequence: CASRGSGGSRTGELFF. CDR3 bases: TGTGCCAGCAGGGGTAGCGGGGGGTCTAGGACCGGGGAGCTGTTTTTT.

The CDR3 region is CASSLLPGQGPDTQYF. The CDR3 DNA follows: TGCGCCAGCAGCTTACTTCCGGGACAGGGACCAGATACGCAGTATTTT. The rearrangement joins TRBV5-1 to TRBJ2-3, with TRBD1 matching 9 bases. CDR1 and CDR2 from the germline V gene are SGHRS and YFSETQ. V dropped 2 bases and J dropped 4; count of bases not matched to a gene: 8. This CDR3 contains 16 residues.

The genes are TRBV2 and TRBJ2-1, with 11 positions matching TRBD2. V lost 7 bases, J lost 7 bases, and 3 bases stayed unmatched. Germline V gene data show CDR1 as SNHLY and CDR2 as FYNNEI. CDR3 length equals 13 residues. The CDR3 DNA follows: TGTGCCAGCACCGGGACTAGCGGAAATGAGCAGTTCTTC. Translation: CASTGTSGNEQFF.

V usage is TRBV16 and J usage is TRBJ2-3; 7 nucleotides match TRBD2. The germline gives CDR1 KGHSY, CDR2 FQNENV. CDR3 length equals 16 residues. V lost 5 bases to trimming and J lost 6 bases; unmatched junction nucleotides: 14. The CDR3 spells CASSSSFGRGKDTQYF. In nucleotides, the CDR3 is TGTGCCAGCAGCTCCTCCTTCGGGCGGGGGAAGGATACGCAGTATTTT.

This chain uses TRBV7-9 with TRBJ1-1, with D perhaps matching TRBD1 (5 bases). Deletions cut 5 bases from V and 0 bases from J, with 10 bases between. The CDR3 is 14 amino acids. Germline V gene lookup returns CDR1 SEHNR and CDR2 FQNEAQ (reference sequence). CDR3 amino acids: CASSLQALNTEAFF. CDR3 nucleotide sequence: TGTGCCAGCAGCCTACAGGCTCTGAACACTGAAGCTTTCTTT.

V and J are TRBV5-8 and TRBJ2-5; no clear D gene. The CDR3 runs to 14 residues. With 1 base removed from V and 2 bases from J, the gap between germline ends came to 9 bases. Germline CDR1 SGHTS, CDR2 YDEGEE. In nucleotides, the CDR3 is TGTGCCAGCAGCTTGCTGTCTAGACAAGAGACCCAGTACTTC. It encodes CASSLLSRQETQYF.

This chain uses TRBV7-2 with TRBJ1-5, with 7 bases lining up with TRBD1. The CDR3 is 17 residues long. The trim removed 2 bases at V and 2 bases at J, leaving 9 bases unmatched. The germline CDR1 and CDR2 sequences are SGHTA and FQGNSA. The CDR3 DNA reads as TGTGCCAGCAGCTTACGACAGGGTGGGTGGCGCAATCAGCCCCAGCATTTT. Its protein is CASSLRQGGWRNQPQHF.

The V and J genes are TRBV24-1 and TRBJ1-4; the D gene is possibly TRBD1 (5 bases). The V end was cut by 2 bases, the J end by 3 bases, with 12 bases between. Germline CDR1 is KGHDR and CDR2 is SFDVKD. This CDR3 is built from 16 residues. As DNA, the CDR3 is TGTGCCACCAGTGATTCGCGGGGCCTCCCTAATGAAAAACTGTTTTTT. It yields the protein CATSDSRGLPNEKLFF.

The chain joins TRBV4-2 to TRBJ2-2, with D hard to call. The CDR3 is 15 amino acids. The V gene lost 0 bases and the J gene lost 0 bases, with 5 bases spanning the gap. Germline lookup yields CDR1 LGHNA and CDR2 YNFKEQ. The CDR3 reads CASSQDTANTGELFF. DNA for the CDR3: TGTGCCAGCAGCCAAGATACGGCGAACACCGGGGAGCTGTTTTTT.

This rearrangement joins TRBV2 to TRBJ2-3, with 13 bases matching TRBD2. The germline CDR1 and CDR2 sequences are SNHLY and FYNNEI. After removal of 6 bases from V and 7 bases from J, the junction contained 10 bases not matched to a gene. This CDR3 comprises 16 residues. CDR3 sequence: CASRRLAGGRANTQYF. The CDR3 nucleotides are TGTGCCAGCAGGCGACTAGCGGGGGGTCGCGCGAATACGCAGTATTTT.

This clone has only one observation. The chain has TRBV4-2 and TRBJ2-1; TRBD2 aligns across 8 bases. V lost 0 bases to trimming and J lost 2 bases; unmatched junction nucleotides: 3. Germline V lookup: CDR1 LGHNA, CDR2 YNFKEQ. The CDR3 runs 16 residues. CDR3 sequence (DNA): TGTGCCAGCAGCCAAGAACCTAGCGGGCCCTACAATGAGCAGTTCTTC. Translation: CASSQEPSGPYNEQFF.

DNA of the CDR3: TGTGCCAGCAGTCAACAGGGCTACGAGCAGTACTTC. Protein sequence: CASSQQGYEQYF. This chain links TRBV7-9 with TRBJ2-7; possibly TRBD1 for D (6 bases). V was clipped by 6 bases and J by 3 bases, with 9 bases between them. Per the germline V gene, CDR1 is SEHNR and CDR2 is FQNEAQ (reference sequence). There are 12 residues in the CDR3.

This clone was seen only once. The rearrangement links TRBV28 to TRBJ2-7, with 9 positions matching TRBD1. The V gene's germline CDR1 is MDHEN and CDR2 SYDVKM. J was trimmed by 5 bases and V by 5 bases; bases with no gene match: 10. The CDR3 totals 15 residues. Written as DNA, the CDR3 is TGTGCCAGCAGTCGATGGGGACAGGGCGCTCACGAGCAGTACTTC. Its translation: CASSRWGQGAHEQYF.

The J gene is TRBJ1-1, the V gene TRBV4-2; D not resolved. From germline, CDR1 is LGHNA and CDR2 YNFKEQ. The CDR3 has 13 amino acids. Trimming removed 0 bases at V and 8 bases at J, with 10 bases between. As DNA, the CDR3 is TGTGCCAGCAGCCAAGAACTAAGCTACGAAGCTTTCTTT. Translated: CASSQELSYEAFF.

By share, this clone ranks as medium-sized. The V call is TRBV7-9, the J call TRBJ1-5; D call uncertain. Germline-derived CDR1 and CDR2 are SEHNR and FQNEAQ (reference sequence). V lost 2 bases and J lost 7, with 12 bases in between. The CDR3 runs 14 residues. The CDR3, as DNA: TGTGCCAGCAGCTTAAACGGGGTGGGACAGCCCCAGCATTTT. The encoded protein is CASSLNGVGQPQHF.

The V call is TRBV28, the J call TRBJ2-1; 9 nucleotides align to TRBD2. V lost 4 bases and J lost 8; bases outside the gene matches: 9. The V gene's germline CDR1 is MDHEN and CDR2 SYDVKM. This CDR3 region has 15 residues. The CDR3 loop reads CASSSNGLAIDEQFF. As DNA, the CDR3 is TGTGCCAGCAGTTCCAACGGACTAGCGATCGATGAGCAGTTCTTC.

By its share, this clone is medium-sized. The chain employs TRBV19 and TRBJ2-7; tentatively, D is TRBD2 (6 bases). The CDR3 runs to 15 residues. V lost 3 bases, J lost 4 bases, and 16 bases lay in between. Looked up from germline, CDR1 is LNHDA and CDR2 is SQIVND (reference sequence). The CDR3 sequence is CASSMTWGSGYEQYF. CDR3 bases: TGTGCCAGTAGTATGACCTGGGGTAGCGGTTACGAGCAGTACTTC.